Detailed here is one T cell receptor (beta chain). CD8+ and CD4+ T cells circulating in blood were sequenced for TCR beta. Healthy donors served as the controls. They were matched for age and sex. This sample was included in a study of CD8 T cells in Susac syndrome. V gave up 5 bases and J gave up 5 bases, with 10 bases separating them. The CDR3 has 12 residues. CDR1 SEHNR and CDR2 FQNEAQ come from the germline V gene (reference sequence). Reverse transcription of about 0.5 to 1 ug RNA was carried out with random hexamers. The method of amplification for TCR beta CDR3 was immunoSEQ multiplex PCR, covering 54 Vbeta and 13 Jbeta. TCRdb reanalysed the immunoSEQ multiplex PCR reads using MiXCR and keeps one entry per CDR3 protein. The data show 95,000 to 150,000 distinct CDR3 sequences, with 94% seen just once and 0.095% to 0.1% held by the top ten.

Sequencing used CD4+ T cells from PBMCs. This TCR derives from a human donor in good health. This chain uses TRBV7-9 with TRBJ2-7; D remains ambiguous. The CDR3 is CASSLEYHEQYF. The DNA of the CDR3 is TGTGCCAGCAGCCTCGAGTATCACGAGCAGTACTTC.